The T cell receptor beta chain under discussion was sequenced for a study of cytomegalovirus exposure and HLA in healthy donors. Findings and limits, study-wide: In an earlier analysis, in 587 donors, most V segments appeared productive either ~90% or ~30% of the time. Later work found that TCR association rates differed between HLA loci; DRB1 had the most and HLA-C the fewest. When a later analysis was performed, an Asian-associated ancestry cluster reportedly had fewer N-insertions than the roughly 640-donor mean. A link between a missense DCLRE1C variant and TCR beta V- and J-gene trimming emerged from a later analysis.

The germline CDR1 and CDR2 sequences are SGHRS and YFSETQ. The CDR3 extends over 16 amino acids. Trimming cost V 0 bases and J 0 bases, with 12 bases left between them. The PCR was carried out with 60 Vbeta primers and 13 Jbeta primers. Generated by immunoSEQ multiplex PCR, the TCRdb table keeps only in-frame clones and is missing some. The table shows 150,000 to 200,000 clones, with 80% to 90% occurring only once. The sample holds one count of this clone. As yet, its antigen is unknown. This clonotype was sampled from a girl aged 10 to 17 in good health and CMV-seropositive. Sequencing was done on a sample of PBMCs. The V gene is TRBV5-1, the J gene TRBJ1-1; D is unresolved. As DNA, the CDR3 is TGCGCCAGCAGCTTGGCCGGAGGGCTATTGAACACTGAAGCTTTCTTT. Amino acids: CASSLAGGLLNTEAFF.